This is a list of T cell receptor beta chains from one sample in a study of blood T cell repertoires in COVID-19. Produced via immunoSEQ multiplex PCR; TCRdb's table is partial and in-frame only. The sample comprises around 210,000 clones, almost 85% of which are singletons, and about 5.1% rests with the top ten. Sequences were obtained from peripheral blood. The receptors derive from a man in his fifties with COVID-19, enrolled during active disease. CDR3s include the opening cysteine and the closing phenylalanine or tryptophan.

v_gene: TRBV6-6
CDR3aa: CASSASQGGHHGYTF

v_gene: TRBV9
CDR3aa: CASSVGPAGPQETQYF

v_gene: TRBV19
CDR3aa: CASSQGRGQPQHF

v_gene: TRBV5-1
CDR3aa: CASSTRPGMSDEQYF

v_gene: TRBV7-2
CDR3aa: CASSLLARTGKTGNTIYF

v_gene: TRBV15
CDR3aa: CATSRDRIDRAGEKLFF

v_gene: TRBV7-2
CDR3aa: CASSLQTGQGSFEQYF

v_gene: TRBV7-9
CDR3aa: CASNKGSFAGNTIYF

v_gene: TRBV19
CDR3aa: CASSMGSLTGELFF

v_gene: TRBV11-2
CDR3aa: CASSFTGTGGSETQYF

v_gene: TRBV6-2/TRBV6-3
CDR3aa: CASSFRTSGEFQETQYF

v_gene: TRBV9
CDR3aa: CASSAAGGTQETQYF

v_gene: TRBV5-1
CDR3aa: CASSLFQGISYNEQFF

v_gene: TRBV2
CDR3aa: CASSNRLAGTDTQYF

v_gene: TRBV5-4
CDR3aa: CASSLPGGAVAEQYF

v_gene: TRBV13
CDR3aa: CASSSRSYGYTF

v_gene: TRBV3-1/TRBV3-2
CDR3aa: CASSPGLRGQPQHF

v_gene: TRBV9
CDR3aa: CASSVAPSPGNSGNTIYF